The entry below gives a single TCR beta chain sequence along with its context. CDR1 and CDR2 from the germline V gene are MDHEN and SYDVKM. The CDR3 covers 15 residues. Trimming stripped 4 bases from V and 3 bases from J, with 15 bases between. These data are taken from a study of control samples from healthy donors and cancer patients. Produced via immunoSEQ multiplex PCR; TCRdb's table is partial and in-frame only. The sample carries 230,000 or so clones, around 94% recorded once. The sequenced sample consisted of blood. The source of this sequence is a man over 45 in good health. The rearrangement joins TRBV28 to TRBJ2-5, with TRBD1 as a possible D gene (6 bases). CDR3 sequence: CASSSAIPGEETQYF. For the CDR3, the DNA is TGTGCCAGCAGTTCCGCTATTCCAGGGGAAGAGACCCAGTACTTC. Full variable domain (remainder filled in from reference TRBV28 and TRBJ2-5): DVKVTQSSRYLVKRTGEKVFLECVQDMDHENMFWYRQDPGLGLRLIYFSYDVKMKEKGDIPEGYSVSREKKERFSLILESASTNQTSMYLCASSSAIPGEETQYFGPGTRLLVL.